This is a list of T cell receptor beta chains from one sample in a study of T cell changes during pregnancy in multiple sclerosis. Using immunoSEQ multiplex PCR, the repertoire was profiled, and TCRdb retains in-frame clones only, with some absent. Counted here are under 80,000 clones, 80% to 95% occurring once; the ten biggest clones make up over 1.3%. This specimen consisted of peripheral blood, obtained in the second trimester of pregnancy. The receptors here all came from a female donor with multiple sclerosis, enrolled in a pregnancy study. The conserved cysteine and the conserved F or W are not part of the CDR3 here. Each record gives: clone size, V gene, J gene, CDR3 protein. Clone size, where shown, is once, few, many, or a class for clones that have expanded.

>NA|TRBV4-1|TRBJ1-1
ASSQAPLLTEAF
>NA|TRBV19|TRBJ1-5
ASSIVESNQPQH
>NA|TRBV19|TRBJ1-5
ASSIVVFSEEPQH
>NA|TRBV4-2|TRBJ1-2
ASSQERVSYGYT
>NA|TRBV5-8|TRBJ2-3
ASSRDRGGTDTQY
>NA|TRBV5-1|TRBJ1-2
ASRVAVSSENGYT
>once|TRBV7-2|TRBJ2-1
ASSAGGDSYNEQF
>NA|TRBV5-6|TRBJ2-5
ASSLASSGVETQY
>NA|TRBV6-1|TRBJ2-7
ASRIPTDYEQY
>NA|TRBV4-2|TRBJ1-1
ASSQARTGMNTEAF
>NA|TRBV5-1|TRBJ2-3
ASSLGLADSTDTQY
>NA|TRBV2|TRBJ2-5
ASRSPGLEETQY
>NA|TRBV29-1|TRBJ1-6
SADRDSNSPLH
>NA|TRBV19|TRBJ2-7
ASSRASSSYEQY
>NA|TRBV6-1|TRBJ1-1
ASPLEWGGEAF
>NA|TRBV7-3|TRBJ2-1
ASSTTHGTSAYNEQF
>NA|TRBV7-9|TRBJ2-1
ASSLSRGSRNEQF
>few|TRBV12-5|TRBJ1-4
ASGLGAVTSPTNEKLF
>NA|TRBV10-2|TRBJ1-3
ASIKGGLKDSGNTIY
>NA|TRBV6-5|TRBJ2-5
ASGQGWQETQY
>NA|TRBV6-5|TRBJ2-1
ASSSHSNYNEQF
>NA|TRBV6-5|TRBJ1-5
AIRTVYSNQPQH
>NA|TRBV28|TRBJ2-5
ASSSGQQETQY
>NA|TRBV11-1|TRBJ2-7
ASSLEAGGPREQY
>NA|TRBV6-5|TRBJ1-3
ASSYSRGNTIY
>NA|TRBV7-9|TRBJ2-5
ASSSPTGRGETQY
>few|TRBV27|NA
ASRGQGPYEQY
>NA|TRBV7-9|TRBJ1-1
ASSSVVVLGGLNTEAF
>NA|TRBV5-5|TRBJ2-2
ASSSYAGNGGELF
>once|TRBV7-2|TRBJ1-4
ASSQRGGEKLF
>NA|TRBV18|TRBJ1-6
ASSGGGNSPLH
>NA|TRBV5-5|TRBJ2-1
ASSLNRDEQF
>NA|TRBV5-1|TRBJ2-5
ASSLEGLAGETQY
>NA|TRBV4-2|TRBJ2-5
ASSQAGVRGHETQY
>NA|TRBV5-5|TRBJ2-2
ASSLQVLWTGELF
>once|TRBV5-1|TRBJ2-1
ASSLEPSGTYNEQF
>once|TRBV10-2|TRBJ2-7
ASSAGTGKLYEQY
>NA|TRBV25-1|TRBJ1-3
ASSDTAHSGVSGNTIY
>NA|TRBV6-1|TRBJ1-6
ASSESIGGSPLH
>NA|TRBV11-2|TRBJ2-7
ASSFAGGTYEQY
>NA|TRBV11-2|TRBJ2-6
ASSGWQGAANVLT
>once|TRBV6-1|TRBJ1-5
ASRDGRGNQPQH
>NA|TRBV2|TRBJ2-7
ASLVTGQLNYEQY
>NA|TRBV4-1|TRBJ2-7
ASSQDQTSGSYEQY
>NA|TRBV11-2|TRBJ2-4
ASSLVGGGLAKNIQY
>NA|TRBV9|TRBJ1-2
ASSPSGGWGYGYT
>NA|TRBV6-5|TRBJ1-5
ASSPGNSNQPQH
>NA|TRBV6-7|TRBJ2-7
ASSYTSSPMTYEQY
>NA|TRBV18|TRBJ2-2
ASSPRGGRGEGELF
>NA|TRBV2|TRBJ2-3
ASREYSDTQY
>NA|TRBV18|TRBJ1-4
ASSYRPGNEKLF
>NA|TRBV11-3|TRBJ2-1
ASSLNPSGAQF
>NA|TRBV30|TRBJ1-3
AWRHDQGTAGNTIY
>NA|TRBV14|TRBJ2-7
ASSHTGGYYEQY
>NA|TRBV14|TRBJ1-2
ASSPGTAYGYT
>NA|TRBV18|TRBJ2-6
ASSPYRGSRSGANVLT
>NA|TRBV7-6|TRBJ2-1
ASSRDYNEQF
>few|TRBV10-3|TRBJ1-1
AISSRDMAF
>NA|TRBV19|TRBJ2-4
ASSIDRGLNIQY
>NA|TRBV5-4|TRBJ1-1
ASSRDWNTEAF